This T cell receptor (beta chain) was observed in a study of cytomegalovirus exposure and HLA in healthy donors. Points from the study as a whole: From TCR beta sequences, most subjects' HLA-A and HLA-B alleles were reportedly predicted accurately. The classifier reportedly diagnosed cytomegalovirus status with high specificity and sensitivity. Sequencing probably produced one cluster of sequence variants that were highly shared.

Primers: 60 Vbeta forward and 13 Jbeta reverse. The repertoire was sequenced with immunoSEQ multiplex PCR; TCRdb's copy has only in-frame clones and lacks some. The table lists about 110,000 clones, approximately 70% of them singletons, with roughly 5.5% in the top ten. Details on this clone: Its target is unknown.

This TCR was sampled from a woman aged 65 to 85 in good health and CMV-seropositive. The sample comprised PBMCs.

The CDR3 reads CASYSGGAGETQYF. The CDR3 nucleotides read TGTGCCAGTTATAGCGGGGGTGCAGGAGAGACCCAGTACTTC. The chain couples TRBV27 to TRBJ2-5; TRBD2 agrees at 9 bases. The CDR3 is 14 residues long. The V segment lost 9 bases and the J segment 4 bases; nucleotides outside the gene matches: 9. CDR1 MNHEY and CDR2 SMNVEV come from the germline V gene (reference sequence).